This T cell receptor (beta chain) was identified in a study of cytomegalovirus exposure and HLA in healthy donors. Study conclusions and caveats: The Asian-associated ancestry cluster reportedly had fewer N-insertions than the roughly 670-donor mean in a later analysis. A link between a missense DCLRE1C variant and TCR beta V- and J-gene trimming emerged from a later analysis.

A single count supports this clone. Its antigen remains unknown. In the PCR, 60 Vbeta and 13 Jbeta primers were used. Assay used: immunoSEQ multiplex PCR; TCRdb lists only in-frame clones, some missing. The sample has some 93,000 clones, over 55% seen once. This CDR3 spans 14 amino acids. V dropped 5 bases and J dropped 3; count of bases not matched to a gene: 7. Germline V gene sequence: CDR1 SNHLY, CDR2 FYNNEI. The specimen was PBMCs. The chain couples TRBV2 to TRBJ2-7; 7 bases are shared with TRBD1. This receptor was taken from a boy younger than 18 in good health and CMV-seropositive. For the CDR3, the DNA is TGTGCCAGCAGTCCTACAGGGGCTGGCTACGAGCAGTACTTC. It encodes CASSPTGAGYEQYF.